These 5 T cell receptor beta chains share one sample of origin, sequenced in a study of Ad26.COV2.S vaccination and SARS-CoV-2 variants. Described treatment: around 19 received Ad26.COV2.S at low or high dose, single or two shots; 5 received placebo; per-sample allocation not given. Vaccine and placebo recipients were sampled on day 63 after the first injection. Method: immunoSEQ multiplex PCR; TCRdb's copy keeps in-frame clones and lacks some. The table has about 680,000 clones, more than 80% seen once; the top ten hold approximately 1.5%. Sequencing used peripheral blood, obtained in a trial of Ad26.COV2.S vaccine versus placebo. These receptors originate from a person between 18 and 60 years old who received the Ad26.COV2.S COVID-19 vaccine or a placebo.

This chain links TRBV29-1 with TRBJ2-5; 7 nucleotides align to TRBD1. Per germline, CDR1 SQVTM and CDR2 ANQGSEA. The junction had 4 bases not matched to a gene; V was cut back by 4 bases and J by 5 bases. The CDR3 runs to 12 residues. The CDR3: CSVGQGVETQYF. Here the CDR3 DNA reads TGCAGCGTTGGTCAGGGGGTCGAGACCCAGTACTTC.

V gene TRBV5-3 combines with J gene TRBJ1-1, with a possible D match to TRBD1 (6 bases). TRBV5-3 is classed as an ORF, of uncertain function. The CDR3 loop spans 14 amino acids. V shed 2 bases and J shed 1 base, with 9 bases lying between them. The CDR3 protein is CARSFTGKNTEAFF. CDR3 nucleotides: TGTGCCAGAAGCTTCACAGGGAAGAACACTGAAGCTTTCTTT.

This sequence joins TRBV6-5 and TRBJ1-2, with D possibly TRBD1 on 5 matching bases. V was shortened by 6 bases and J by 4 bases, with 15 bases between the two germline ends. CDR1 and CDR2 (germline): MNHEY, SVGAGI. This CDR3 region has 14 residues. CDR3 coding DNA: TGTGCCAGCAGGGTGGCTCAGGGTTCCTATGGCTACACCTTC. Protein: CASRVAQGSYGYTF.

The rearrangement joins TRBV6-5 to TRBJ1-2, with 10 positions matching TRBD1. The CDR3 length is 12 residues. The germline V gene encodes CDR1 MNHEY and CDR2 SVGAGI. V lost 6 bases to trimming and J lost 8 bases; unmatched junction nucleotides: 3. CDR3 sequence (DNA): TGTGCCAGCAGAAAGACAGGGGGCGGCTACACCTTC. It is translated as CASRKTGGGYTF.

The V gene is TRBV7-3, the J gene TRBJ2-5; TRBD1 is a possible D gene (5 bases). Germline V lookup: CDR1 SGHTA, CDR2 FQGTGA. V gave up 3 bases and J gave up 5 bases, with 10 bases separating them. This CDR3 contains 13 residues. The CDR3 sequence: CASSFDRHETQYF. In DNA, the CDR3 is TGTGCCAGCAGCTTCGACAGACATGAGACCCAGTACTTC.